The 15 T cell receptor beta chains given below trace back to one sample, sequenced in a study of T cells after yellow fever vaccination. Each CDR3 protein gets one entry after TCRdb re-called the 5' RACE reads with MiXCR. Counted here are under 200,000 distinct CDR3 sequences, 9.5% to 12% occurring once; the ten biggest clones make up 35% to 45%. Sample: CD8+ T cells sorted from PBMCs, taken 15 days after the yellow fever booster vaccination. These receptor sequences come from a man younger than 35 who received the YFV17D yellow fever vaccine.

V is TRBV12-3 or TRBV12-4 and J is TRBJ2-7; D is unresolved. The CDR3 is 15 amino acids. V was shortened by 6 bases and J by 0 bases, with 15 bases between the two germline ends. The CDR3 sequence is CASSLGAVLSYEQYF. In DNA, the CDR3 is TGTGCCAGCAGCCTGGGTGCAGTTCTCTCCTACGAGCAGTACTTC.

This clonotype has a handful of counts. The rearrangement uses TRBV10-3 and TRBJ1-1; D is unclear. Germline values: CDR1 ENHRY, CDR2 SYGVKD. The CDR3 covers 13 residues. The V end was cut by 3 bases, the J end by 7 bases, with 12 bases between. The CDR3 DNA follows: TGTGCCATCAGTGATTACCCCCGAGATGAAGCTTTCTTT. Its translation: CAISDYPRDEAFF.

In this sample, this clonotype turned up a few times. This chain connects TRBV4-3 to TRBJ2-5; D unclear. Germline CDR1 and CDR2: LGHNA and YSLEER. The CDR3 is 16 residues long. V was clipped by 3 bases and J by 5 bases, with 19 bases between them. The CDR3 DNA follows: TGCGCCAGCAGCCAGACCGTTGAACCGAAAGGGGAGACCCAGTACTTC. Encoded protein: CASSQTVEPKGETQYF.

The CDR3 DNA sequence: TGTGCCAGCAGCCCACAACCCTGGGAGGGTGGCTACACCTTC. Its protein product is CASSPQPWEGGYTF. V usage is TRBV11-2 and J usage is TRBJ1-2; D remains unclear. The CDR3 has 14 amino acids. V was clipped by 5 bases and J by 7 bases, with 17 bases between them. From germline, CDR1 is SGHAT and CDR2 FQNNGV.

This clonotype was seen many times. The chain uses TRBV4-1 and TRBJ2-1; TRBD2 matches at 9 bases. CDR3 length: 15 residues. Germline assignment: CDR1 MGHRA and CDR2 YSYEKL. J was trimmed by 7 bases and V by 3 bases; bases with no gene match: 7. This CDR3 is CASSHRGGGGNEQFF. As DNA, the CDR3 is TGCGCCAGCAGCCACCGAGGCGGGGGGGGTAATGAGCAGTTCTTC.

This clonotype has just a few counts. This chain connects TRBV4-1 to TRBJ2-1; maybe TRBD2 (5 bases). The CDR3 is 16 amino acids. The V end was cut by 0 bases, the J end by 2 bases, with 11 bases between. CDR1 and CDR2 from the germline V gene are MGHRA and YSYEKL. Here the CDR3 reads CASSQDPGSPYNEQFF. In nucleotides, the CDR3 is TGCGCCAGCAGCCAAGATCCGGGGTCCCCCTACAATGAGCAGTTCTTC.

The chain carries TRBV21-1 and TRBJ2-6; the table's D call, TRBD2, was not checked against the DNA. TRBV21-1 is deemed a pseudogene. The CDR3 contains 16 residues. The CDR3 DNA sequence: TGTGCCAGCAGAAAAAAGCGGGGTCCTGGGGCCAACGTCCTGACTTTC. Translated, it gives CASRKKRGPGANVLTF.

The chain recombines TRBV20-1 with TRBJ2-7, with TRBD1 matching 10 bases. Germline CDR1 and CDR2: DFQATT and SNEGSKA (reference sequence). J was trimmed by 6 bases and V by 1 base; bases with no gene match: 9. This CDR3 is 15 amino acids long. CDR3 nucleotide sequence: TGCAGTGCTAGAGTACGCGACAGGGGGCCCCGCGAGCAGTACGTC. Protein: CSARVRDRGPREQYV.

The chain joins TRBV27 to TRBJ2-5, with D hard to call. The CDR3 contains 13 residues. The germline gives CDR1 MNHEY, CDR2 SMNVEV (reference sequence). Deletions cut 0 bases from V and 3 bases from J, with 5 bases between. The CDR3 nucleotides read TGTGCCAGCAGTTTATCTTACAAAGAGACCCAGTACTTC. Amino acids: CASSLSYKETQYF.

A few counts support this clonotype. The chain uses TRBV16 and TRBJ1-1; no definite D call. Looked up from germline, CDR1 is KGHSY and CDR2 is FQNENV. The length of the CDR3 is 14 residues. V lost 1 base and J 7 bases, leaving 13 bases between the germline ends. CDR3: CASSQFDGWFEAFF. The CDR3, as DNA: TGTGCCAGCAGCCAATTTGACGGTTGGTTTGAAGCTTTCTTT.

This clonotype was seen only a few times. The chain couples TRBV6-2 or TRBV6-3 to TRBJ1-5; TRBD1 matches at 7 bases. Germline CDR1 reads MNHEY; CDR2 reads SVGEGT. V gave up 7 bases and J gave up 3 bases; unmatched junction bases: 9. The CDR3 consists of 15 residues. For the CDR3, the DNA is TGTGCCAGCACCGATGAGACAGGGTCCAATCAGCCCCAGCATTTT. This gives the protein CASTDETGSNQPQHF.

The chain employs TRBV4-2 and TRBJ2-7; 7 bases agree with TRBD2. This CDR3 region has 15 residues. Germline CDR1 reads LGHNA; CDR2 reads YNFKEQ. After removal of 4 bases from V and 2 bases from J, the junction contained 8 bases not matched to a gene. The CDR3 DNA reads as TGTGCCAGCAGCCCAGAGCGGGGCACCACCTACGAGCAGTACTTC. Residues: CASSPERGTTYEQYF.

The sample holds a few counts of this clonotype. The chain uses TRBV7-9 and TRBJ2-7; D gene uncertain. This CDR3 has 15 residues. From germline, CDR1 is SEHNR and CDR2 FQNEAQ (reference sequence). V dropped 5 bases and J dropped 2 bases, with 16 bases sitting between them. CDR3 region: CASSPPVLDTYEQYF. CDR3 sequence (DNA): TGTGCCAGCAGCCCCCCGGTATTAGACACCTACGAGCAGTACTTC.

The V gene is TRBV27, the J gene TRBJ2-7, with D hard to call. Germline V gene sequence: CDR1 MNHEY, CDR2 SMNVEV (reference sequence). V dropped 3 bases and J dropped 7 bases, with 13 bases sitting between them. The CDR3 runs 13 residues. CDR3 sequence reads: CASSFLGSEEQYF. As DNA, the CDR3 is TGTGCCAGCAGTTTCCTCGGGTCGGAAGAGCAGTACTTC.

V gene TRBV27 combines with J gene TRBJ2-1; a weak D match, TRBD2 (7 bases). The V gene's germline CDR1 is MNHEY and CDR2 SMNVEV (reference sequence). The V gene lost 5 bases and the J gene lost 13 bases, with 18 bases spanning the gap. This CDR3 region has 13 residues. In DNA, the CDR3 is TGTGCCAGCAGTGCGACTGACGGGGGGCCACAGTTCTTC. Amino acids: CASSATDGGPQFF.